This T cell receptor beta chain is drawn from a study of CD8+CD57+ T cells in acquired aplastic anemia. Patients chosen for sequencing had shown CD8+CD57+ cell expansion by flow cytometry. This clonotype was detected once. Germline loops: CDR1 MDHEN, CDR2 SYDVKM. J lost 6 bases, V lost 6 bases, and 7 bases had no gene match. The CDR3 has 15 amino acids. Investigators profiled TCR beta VDJ and CDR3 from genomic DNA template. MiXCR was run by TCRdb on the reads, yielding one entry per CDR3 protein. This sample has hundreds of thousands of distinct CDR3 sequences, with roughly a third found just once. The genes are TRBV28 and TRBJ1-5; 11 positions match TRBD1. This clonotype was sampled from a human donor with aplastic anemia. The sample comprised sorted CD4+, CD8+, or CD8+CD57+ T cells (not recorded which) from PBMCs. The CDR3 here is CASSRGQGASQPQHF. DNA for the CDR3: TGTGCCAGCAGCAGAGGACAGGGGGCAAGTCAGCCCCAGCATTTT.